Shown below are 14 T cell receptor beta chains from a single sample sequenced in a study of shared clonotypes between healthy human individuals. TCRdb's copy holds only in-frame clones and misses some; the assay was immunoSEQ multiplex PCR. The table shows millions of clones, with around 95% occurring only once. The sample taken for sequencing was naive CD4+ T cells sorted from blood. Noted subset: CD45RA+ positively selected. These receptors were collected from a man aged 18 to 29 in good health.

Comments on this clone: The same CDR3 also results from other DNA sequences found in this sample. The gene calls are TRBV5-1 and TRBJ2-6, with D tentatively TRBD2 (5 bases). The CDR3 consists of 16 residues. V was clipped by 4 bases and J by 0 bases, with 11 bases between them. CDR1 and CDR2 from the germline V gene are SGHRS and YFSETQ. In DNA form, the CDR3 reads TGCGCCAGCAGCCTGGACTGGAGCTCTGGGGCCAACGTCCTGACTTTC. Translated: CASSLDWSSGANVLTF.

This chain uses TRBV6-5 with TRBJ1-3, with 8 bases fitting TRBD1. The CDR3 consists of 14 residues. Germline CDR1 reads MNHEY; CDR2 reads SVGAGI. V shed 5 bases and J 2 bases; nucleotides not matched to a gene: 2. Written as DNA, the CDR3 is TGTGCCAGCAGTCGGACAGGGCCTGGAAACACCATATATTTT. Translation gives CASSRTGPGNTIYF.

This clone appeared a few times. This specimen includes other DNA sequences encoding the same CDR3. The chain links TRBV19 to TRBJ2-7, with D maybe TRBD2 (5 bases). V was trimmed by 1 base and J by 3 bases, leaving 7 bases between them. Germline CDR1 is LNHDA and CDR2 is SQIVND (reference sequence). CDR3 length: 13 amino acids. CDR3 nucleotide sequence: TGTGCCAGTAGTATAGGACGGGGCTACGAGCAGTACTTC. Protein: CASSIGRGYEQYF.

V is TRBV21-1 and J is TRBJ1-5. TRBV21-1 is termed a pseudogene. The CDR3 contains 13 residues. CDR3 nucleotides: TGTGCCAGGGTAAGGATCCCCATCCAGCCCCAGCATTTT. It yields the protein CARVRIPIQPQHF.

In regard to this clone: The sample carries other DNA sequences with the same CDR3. The CDR3 DNA follows: TGTGCCAGCTCAAGGACAGCACAAGAGACCCAGTACTTC. This sequence encodes CASSRTAQETQYF. This chain links TRBV18 with TRBJ2-5, with D perhaps TRBD1 (6 bases). The CDR3 spans 13 residues. The germline V and J ends were trimmed by 5 bases and 2 bases, with 9 bases remaining between them. CDR1 and CDR2 (germline): KGHSH, LQKENI.

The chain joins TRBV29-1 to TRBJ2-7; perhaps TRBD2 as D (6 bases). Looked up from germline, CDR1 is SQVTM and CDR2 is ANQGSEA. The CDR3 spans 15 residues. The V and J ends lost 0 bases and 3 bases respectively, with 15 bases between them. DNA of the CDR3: TGCAGCGTTGAAGATCGGGGACTTTTAAACTACGAGCAGTACTTC. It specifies CSVEDRGLLNYEQYF.

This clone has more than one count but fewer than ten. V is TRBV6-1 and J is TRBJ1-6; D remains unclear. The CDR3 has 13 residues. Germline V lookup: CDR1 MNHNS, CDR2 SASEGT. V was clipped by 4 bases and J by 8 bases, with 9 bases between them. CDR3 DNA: TGTGCCAGCAGTGGGGGTTGGTATTCACCCCTCCACTTT. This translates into CASSGGWYSPLHF.

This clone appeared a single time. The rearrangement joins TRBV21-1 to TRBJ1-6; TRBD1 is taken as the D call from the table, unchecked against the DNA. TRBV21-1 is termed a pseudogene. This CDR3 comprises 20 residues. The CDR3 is CASSKEYPNRVLSPFSPLHF. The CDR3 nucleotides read TGTGCCAGCAGCAAAGAATACCCCAACAGGGTCCTTTCCCCCTTTTCACCCCTCCACTTT.

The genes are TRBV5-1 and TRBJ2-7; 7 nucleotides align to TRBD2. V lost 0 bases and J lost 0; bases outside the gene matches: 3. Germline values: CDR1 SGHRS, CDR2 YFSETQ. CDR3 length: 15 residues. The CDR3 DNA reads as TGCGCCAGCAGCTTGGCCCCGGGGGGCTCCTACGAGCAGTACTTC. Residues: CASSLAPGGSYEQYF.

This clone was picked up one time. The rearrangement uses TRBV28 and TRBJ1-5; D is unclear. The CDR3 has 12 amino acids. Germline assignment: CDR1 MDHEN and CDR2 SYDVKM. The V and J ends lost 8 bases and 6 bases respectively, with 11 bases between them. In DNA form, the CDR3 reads TGTGCCAGCGGGAGACTTTTTCAGCCCCAGCATTTT. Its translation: CASGRLFQPQHF.

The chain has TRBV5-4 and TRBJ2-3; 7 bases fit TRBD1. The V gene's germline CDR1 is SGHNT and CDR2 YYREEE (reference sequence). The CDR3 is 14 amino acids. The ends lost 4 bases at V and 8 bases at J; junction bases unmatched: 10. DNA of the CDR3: TGTGCCAGCAGCCCGGACTGGACAGGCGGTACGCAGTATTTT. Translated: CASSPDWTGGTQYF.

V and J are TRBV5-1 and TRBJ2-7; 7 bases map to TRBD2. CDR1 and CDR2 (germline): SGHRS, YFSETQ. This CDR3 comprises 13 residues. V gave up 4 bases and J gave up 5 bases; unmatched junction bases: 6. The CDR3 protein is CASSSGTSDEQYF. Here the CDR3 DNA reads TGCGCCAGCAGCAGCGGGACCTCAGACGAGCAGTACTTC.

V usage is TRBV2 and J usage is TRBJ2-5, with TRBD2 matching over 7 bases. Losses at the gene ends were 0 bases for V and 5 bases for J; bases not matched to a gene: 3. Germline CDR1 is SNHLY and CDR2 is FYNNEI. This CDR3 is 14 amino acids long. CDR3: CASSEAGGWETQYF. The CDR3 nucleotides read TGTGCCAGCAGTGAAGCGGGAGGGTGGGAGACCCAGTACTTC.

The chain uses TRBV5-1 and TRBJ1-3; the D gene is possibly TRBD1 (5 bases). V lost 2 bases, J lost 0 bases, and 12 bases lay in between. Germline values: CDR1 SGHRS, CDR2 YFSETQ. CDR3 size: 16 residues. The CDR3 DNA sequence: TGCGCCAGCAGCTTCCAGGGACTTAACTCTGGAAACACCATATATTTT. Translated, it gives CASSFQGLNSGNTIYF.